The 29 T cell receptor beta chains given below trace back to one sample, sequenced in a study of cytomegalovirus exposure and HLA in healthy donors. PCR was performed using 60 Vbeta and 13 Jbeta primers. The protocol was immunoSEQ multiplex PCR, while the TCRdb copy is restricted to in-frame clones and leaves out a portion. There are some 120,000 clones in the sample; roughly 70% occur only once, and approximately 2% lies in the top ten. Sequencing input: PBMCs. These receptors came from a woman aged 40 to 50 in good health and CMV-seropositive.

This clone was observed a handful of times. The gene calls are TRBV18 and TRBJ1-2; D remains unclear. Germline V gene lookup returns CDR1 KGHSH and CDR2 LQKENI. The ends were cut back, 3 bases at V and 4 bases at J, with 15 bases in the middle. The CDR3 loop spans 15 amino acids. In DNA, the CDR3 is TGTGCCAGCTCACCCACTAACGGGGAGAGCTATGGCTACACCTTC. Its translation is CASSPTNGESYGYTF.

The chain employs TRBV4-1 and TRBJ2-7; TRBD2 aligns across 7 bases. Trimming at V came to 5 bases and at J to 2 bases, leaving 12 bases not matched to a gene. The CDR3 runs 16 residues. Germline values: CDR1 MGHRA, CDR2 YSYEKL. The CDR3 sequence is CASSYLWAGVPYEQYF. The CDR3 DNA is TGCGCCAGCAGCTACCTTTGGGCGGGAGTACCCTACGAGCAGTACTTC.

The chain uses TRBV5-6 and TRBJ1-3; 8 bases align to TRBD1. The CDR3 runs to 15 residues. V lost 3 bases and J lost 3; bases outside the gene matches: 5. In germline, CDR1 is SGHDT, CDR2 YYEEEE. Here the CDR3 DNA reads TGTGCCAGCAGCTCCCTGGACAGGGATGGAAACACCATATATTTT. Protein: CASSSLDRDGNTIYF.

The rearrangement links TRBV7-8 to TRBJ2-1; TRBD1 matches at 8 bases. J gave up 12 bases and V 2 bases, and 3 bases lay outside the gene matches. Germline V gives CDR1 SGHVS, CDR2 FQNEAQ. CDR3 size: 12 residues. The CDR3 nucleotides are TGTGCCAGCAGCTTATTCACAGGGGGGCAGTTCTTC. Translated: CASSLFTGGQFF.

The CDR3 region has the DNA TGTGCCAGCAGCTATAATATCGGTCCTATGAACACTGAAGCTTTCTTT. The encoded protein is CASSYNIGPMNTEAFF. The gene calls are TRBV7-2 and TRBJ1-1, with D uncertain. The CDR3 is made up of 16 amino acids. V was trimmed by 4 bases and J by 0 bases, leaving 15 bases between them. CDR1 and CDR2 from the germline V gene are SGHTA and FQGNSA.

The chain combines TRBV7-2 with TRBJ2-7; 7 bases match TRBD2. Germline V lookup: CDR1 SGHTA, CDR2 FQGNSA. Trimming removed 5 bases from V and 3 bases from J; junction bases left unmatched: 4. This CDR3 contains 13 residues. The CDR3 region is CASSLWGGYEQYF. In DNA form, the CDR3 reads TGTGCCAGCAGCCTCTGGGGGGGCTACGAGCAGTACTTC. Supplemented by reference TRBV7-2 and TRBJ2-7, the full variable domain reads GAGVSQSPSNKVTEKGKDVELRCDPISGHTALYWYRQSLGQGLEFLIYFQGNSAPDKSGLPSDRFSAERTGGSVSTLTIQRTQQEDSAVYLCASSLWGGYEQYFGPGTRLTVT.

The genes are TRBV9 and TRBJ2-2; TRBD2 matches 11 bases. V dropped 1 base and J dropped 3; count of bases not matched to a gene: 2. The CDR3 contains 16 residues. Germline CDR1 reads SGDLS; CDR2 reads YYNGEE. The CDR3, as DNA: TGTGCCAGCAGCGTAAAACTAGCGGGGGACACCGGGGAGCTGTTTTTT. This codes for CASSVKLAGDTGELFF.

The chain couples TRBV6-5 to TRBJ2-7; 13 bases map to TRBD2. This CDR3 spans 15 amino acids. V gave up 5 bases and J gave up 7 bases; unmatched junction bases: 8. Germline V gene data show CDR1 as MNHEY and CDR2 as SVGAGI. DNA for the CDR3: TGTGCCAGCAGTCGAGGGACTAGCGGGGTGGCGGAGCAGTACTTC. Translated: CASSRGTSGVAEQYF.

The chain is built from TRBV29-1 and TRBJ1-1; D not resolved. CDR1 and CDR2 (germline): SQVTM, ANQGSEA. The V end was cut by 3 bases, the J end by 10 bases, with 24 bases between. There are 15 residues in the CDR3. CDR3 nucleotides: TGCAGCGTTGAGGCTCGGAAGTTGGGTACACGAGGAGCTTTCTTT. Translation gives CSVEARKLGTRGAFF.

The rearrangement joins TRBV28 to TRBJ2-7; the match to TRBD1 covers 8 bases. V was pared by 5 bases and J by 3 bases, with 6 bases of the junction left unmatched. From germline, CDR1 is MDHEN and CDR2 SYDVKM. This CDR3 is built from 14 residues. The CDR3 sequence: CASSPWTGSYEQYF. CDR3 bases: TGTGCCAGCAGTCCCTGGACAGGGAGCTACGAGCAGTACTTC.

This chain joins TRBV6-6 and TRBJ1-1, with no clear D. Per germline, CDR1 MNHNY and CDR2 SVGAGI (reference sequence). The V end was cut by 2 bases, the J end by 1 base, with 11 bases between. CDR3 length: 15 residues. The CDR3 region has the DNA TGTGCCAGCAGTTACACTAGACACCCGAACACTGAAGCTTTCTTT. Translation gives CASSYTRHPNTEAFF.

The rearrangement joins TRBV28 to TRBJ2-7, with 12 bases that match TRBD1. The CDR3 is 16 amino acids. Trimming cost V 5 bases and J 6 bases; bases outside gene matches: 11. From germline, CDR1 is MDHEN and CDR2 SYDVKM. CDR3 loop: CASSLGPGQGAFEQYF. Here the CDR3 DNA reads TGTGCCAGCAGTCTAGGGCCGGGACAGGGGGCATTCGAGCAGTACTTC.

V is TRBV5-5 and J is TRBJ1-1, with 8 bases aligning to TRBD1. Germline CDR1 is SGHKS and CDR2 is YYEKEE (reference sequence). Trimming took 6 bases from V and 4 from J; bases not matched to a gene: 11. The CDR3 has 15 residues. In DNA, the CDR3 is TGTGCCAGCACTATGGGTCGGACAGGGCGCACTGAAGCTTTCTTT. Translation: CASTMGRTGRTEAFF.

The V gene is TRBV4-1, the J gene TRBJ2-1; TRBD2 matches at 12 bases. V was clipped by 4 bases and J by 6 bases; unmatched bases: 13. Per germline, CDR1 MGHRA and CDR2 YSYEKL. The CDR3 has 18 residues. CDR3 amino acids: CASSRGVLAGGEGNEQFF. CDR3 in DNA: TGCGCCAGCAGCCGCGGGGTCCTAGCGGGAGGGGAGGGCAATGAGCAGTTCTTC.

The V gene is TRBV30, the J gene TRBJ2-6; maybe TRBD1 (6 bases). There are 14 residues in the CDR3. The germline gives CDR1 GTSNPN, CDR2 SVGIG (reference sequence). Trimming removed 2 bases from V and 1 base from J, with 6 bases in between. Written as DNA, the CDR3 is TGTGCCTGGAGTAGGGGGTCTGGGGCCAACGTCCTGACTTTC. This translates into CAWSRGSGANVLTF. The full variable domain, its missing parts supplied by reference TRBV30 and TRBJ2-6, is SQTIHQWPATLVQPVGSPLSLECTVEGTSNPNLYWYRQAAGRGLQLLFYSVGIGQISSEVPQNLSASRPQDRQFILSSKKLLLSDSGFYLCAWSRGSGANVLTFGAGSRLTVL.

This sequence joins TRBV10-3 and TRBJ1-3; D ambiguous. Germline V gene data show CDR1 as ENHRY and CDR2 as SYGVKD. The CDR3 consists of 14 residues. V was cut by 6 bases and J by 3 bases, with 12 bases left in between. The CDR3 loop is CAIRRDAGGNTIYF. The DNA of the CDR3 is TGTGCCATCAGGAGGGATGCGGGTGGAAACACCATATATTTT.

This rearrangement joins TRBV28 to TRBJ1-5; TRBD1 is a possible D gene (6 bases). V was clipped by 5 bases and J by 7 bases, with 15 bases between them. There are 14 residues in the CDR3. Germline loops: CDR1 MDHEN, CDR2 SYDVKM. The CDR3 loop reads CASSEQGYFQPQHF. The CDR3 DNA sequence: TGTGCCAGCAGTGAACAGGGTTACTTCCAGCCCCAGCATTTT. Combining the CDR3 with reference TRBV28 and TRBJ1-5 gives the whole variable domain DVKVTQSSRYLVKRTGEKVFLECVQDMDHENMFWYRQDPGLGLRLIYFSYDVKMKEKGDIPEGYSVSREKKERFSLILESASTNQTSMYLCASSEQGYFQPQHFGDGTRLSIL.

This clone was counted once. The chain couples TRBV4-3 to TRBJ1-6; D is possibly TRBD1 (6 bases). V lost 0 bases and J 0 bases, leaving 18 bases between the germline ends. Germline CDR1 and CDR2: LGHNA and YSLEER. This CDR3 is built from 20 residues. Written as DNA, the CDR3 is TGCGCCAGCAGCCAAGACTTTTCTAGGGGGGGAAGCTCCTATAATTCACCCCTCCACTTT. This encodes CASSQDFSRGGSSYNSPLHF.

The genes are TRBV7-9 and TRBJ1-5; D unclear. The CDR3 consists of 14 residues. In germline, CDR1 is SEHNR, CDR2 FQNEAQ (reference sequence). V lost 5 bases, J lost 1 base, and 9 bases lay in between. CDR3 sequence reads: CASSREGSNQPQHF. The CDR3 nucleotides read TGTGCCAGCAGCCGGGAGGGAAGCAATCAGCCCCAGCATTTT.

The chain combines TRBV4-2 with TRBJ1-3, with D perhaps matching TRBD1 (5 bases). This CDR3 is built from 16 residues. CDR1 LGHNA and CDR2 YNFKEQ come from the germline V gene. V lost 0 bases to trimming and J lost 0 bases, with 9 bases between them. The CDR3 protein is CASSQEGVDSGNTIYF. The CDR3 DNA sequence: TGTGCCAGCAGCCAAGAAGGGGTTGACTCTGGAAACACCATATATTTT.

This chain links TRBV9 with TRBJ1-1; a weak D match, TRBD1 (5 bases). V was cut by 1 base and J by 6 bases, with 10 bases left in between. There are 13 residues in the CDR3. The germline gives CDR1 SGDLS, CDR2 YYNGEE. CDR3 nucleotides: TGTGCCAGCAGCGTACGTTCGGGGGCTGAAGCTTTCTTT. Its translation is CASSVRSGAEAFF.

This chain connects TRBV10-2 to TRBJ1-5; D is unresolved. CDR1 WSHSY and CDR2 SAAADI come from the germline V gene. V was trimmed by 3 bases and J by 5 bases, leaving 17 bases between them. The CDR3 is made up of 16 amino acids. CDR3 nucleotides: TGCGCCAGCAGTGATCGTTCGGTCGGGGTGGATCAGCCCCAGCATTTT. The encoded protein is CASSDRSVGVDQPQHF.

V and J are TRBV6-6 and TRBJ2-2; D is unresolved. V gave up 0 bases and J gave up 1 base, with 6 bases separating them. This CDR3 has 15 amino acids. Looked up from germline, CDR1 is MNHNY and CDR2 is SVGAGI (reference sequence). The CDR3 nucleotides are TGTGCCAGCAGTTACTCGAGGATGAACACCGGGGAGCTGTTTTTT. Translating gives CASSYSRMNTGELFF.

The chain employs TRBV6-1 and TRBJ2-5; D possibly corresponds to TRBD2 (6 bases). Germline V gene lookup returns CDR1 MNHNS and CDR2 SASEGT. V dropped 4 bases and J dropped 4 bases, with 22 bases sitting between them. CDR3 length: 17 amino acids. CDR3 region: CASSGDTYSGVGETQYF. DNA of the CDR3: TGTGCCAGCAGTGGAGACACATATAGCGGCGTAGGAGAGACCCAGTACTTC.

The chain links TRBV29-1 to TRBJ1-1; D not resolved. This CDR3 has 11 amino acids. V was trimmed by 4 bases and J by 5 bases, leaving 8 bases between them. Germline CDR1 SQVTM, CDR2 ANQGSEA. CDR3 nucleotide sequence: TGCAGCGTTGTAACTGCGACTGAAGCTTTCTTT. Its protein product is CSVVTATEAFF.

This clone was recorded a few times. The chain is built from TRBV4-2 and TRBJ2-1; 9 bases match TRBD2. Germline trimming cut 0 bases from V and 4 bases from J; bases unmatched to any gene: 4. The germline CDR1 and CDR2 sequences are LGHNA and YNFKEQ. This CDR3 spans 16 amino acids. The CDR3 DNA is TGTGCCAGCAGCCAAGATCTGAGCGGGAGGTACAATGAGCAGTTCTTC. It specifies CASSQDLSGRYNEQFF.

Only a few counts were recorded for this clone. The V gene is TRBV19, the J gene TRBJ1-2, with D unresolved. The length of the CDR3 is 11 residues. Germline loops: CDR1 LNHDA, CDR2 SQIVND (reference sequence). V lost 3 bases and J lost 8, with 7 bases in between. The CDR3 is CASSIGEGYTF. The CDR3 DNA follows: TGTGCCAGTAGTATCGGGGAAGGCTACACCTTC.

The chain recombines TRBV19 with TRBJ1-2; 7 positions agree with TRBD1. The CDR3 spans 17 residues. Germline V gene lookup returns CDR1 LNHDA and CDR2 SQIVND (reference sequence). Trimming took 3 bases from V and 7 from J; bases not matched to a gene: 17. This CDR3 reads CASSMQNRGQLPGGYTF. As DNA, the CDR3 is TGTGCCAGTAGTATGCAGAACAGGGGCCAACTTCCCGGTGGCTACACCTTC.

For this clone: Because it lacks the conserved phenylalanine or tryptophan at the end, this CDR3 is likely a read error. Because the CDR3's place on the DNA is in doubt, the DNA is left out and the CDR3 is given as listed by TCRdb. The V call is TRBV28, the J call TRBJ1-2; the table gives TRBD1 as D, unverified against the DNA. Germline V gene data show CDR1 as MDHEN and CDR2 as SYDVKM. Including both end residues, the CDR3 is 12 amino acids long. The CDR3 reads CASSFGTGTTWL.